These 22 T cell receptor beta chains came from one sample sequenced in a study of siplizumab effects on memory and regulatory T cells. Sequenced by immunoSEQ multiplex PCR; TCRdb stores in-frame clones only, minus some. Of about 50,000 clones listed, roughly 92% are singletons. The specimen was CD8+ T cells sorted from blood. The receptors come from a human donor in good health.

The chain combines TRBV2 with TRBJ1-3, with D uncertain. The CDR3 covers 15 residues. Germline V gene sequence: CDR1 SNHLY, CDR2 FYNNEI. Trimming left V 6 bases short and J 0 bases short, with 12 bases between. The CDR3 spells CASSIDRVSGNTIYF. The CDR3 DNA is TGTGCCAGCAGCATTGACCGAGTCTCTGGAAACACCATATATTTT.

The chain recombines TRBV27 with TRBJ2-7; 8 nucleotides line up with TRBD1. CDR1 and CDR2 (germline): MNHEY, SMNVEV (reference sequence). The CDR3 covers 15 residues. Unmatched junction bases numbered 1, after V lost 0 bases and J lost 0 bases. The CDR3 region is CASSLSGTGSYEQYF. The CDR3 coding sequence is TGTGCCAGCAGTTTATCCGGGACAGGCTCCTACGAGCAGTACTTC.

The V call is TRBV5-4, the J call TRBJ2-2; 10 bases agree with TRBD2. V gave up 3 bases and J gave up 6 bases; unmatched junction bases: 8. Germline V gene data show CDR1 as SGHNT and CDR2 as YYREEE (reference sequence). CDR3 size: 16 residues. CDR3 DNA sequence: TGTGCCAGCAGCTCCGGGACTAGCGTAATTGCCGGGGAGCTGTTTTTT. Its translation is CASSSGTSVIAGELFF.

The rearrangement links TRBV19 to TRBJ1-5; the D gene is possibly TRBD1 (5 bases). V was trimmed by 1 base and J by 3 bases, leaving 10 bases between them. The CDR3 runs to 15 residues. Per the germline V gene, CDR1 is LNHDA and CDR2 is SQIVND (reference sequence). The CDR3 loop is CASSIGRDLNQPQHF. CDR3 nucleotides: TGTGCCAGTAGTATAGGCAGGGATCTCAATCAGCCCCAGCATTTT.

The CDR3 here is CASSLLGGELFF. The CDR3 DNA reads as TGTGCCAGCAGTTTATTGGGTGGGGAGCTGTTTTTT. The chain employs TRBV27 and TRBJ2-2; D is undetermined. Germline values: CDR1 MNHEY, CDR2 SMNVEV (reference sequence). V was clipped by 1 base and J by 8 bases, with 5 bases between them. The CDR3 is 12 residues long.

This clone is a singleton in its sample. The chain employs TRBV4-1 and TRBJ2-7, with 10 bases identical to TRBD2. The CDR3 is 15 amino acids. From germline, CDR1 is MGHRA and CDR2 YSYEKL. V was clipped by 8 bases and J by 4 bases; unmatched bases: 11. CDR3 DNA sequence: TGCGCCAGCGCACCAACGAAGACTAGCGGGTACGAGCAGTACTTC. It codes for CASAPTKTSGYEQYF.

V gene TRBV5-5 combines with J gene TRBJ1-5; tentatively, D is TRBD1 (6 bases). V dropped 0 bases and J dropped 4 bases, with 11 bases sitting between them. The CDR3 consists of 15 residues. Germline loops: CDR1 SGHKS, CDR2 YYEKEE (reference sequence). The CDR3 DNA is TGTGCCAGCAGCTTGGCCGGACAGCGAAATCAGCCCCAGCATTTT. It is translated as CASSLAGQRNQPQHF.

The rearrangement uses TRBV27 and TRBJ2-1; the D is unclear. The V end lost 3 bases, the J end lost 4 bases, and 19 bases lay between the germline ends. This CDR3 has 17 residues. The germline V gene encodes CDR1 MNHEY and CDR2 SMNVEV (reference sequence). In nucleotides, the CDR3 is TGTGCCAGCAGTTTTTATGTCGGTCCGGGCCGTTACAATGAGCAGTTCTTC. Its translation: CASSFYVGPGRYNEQFF.

The gene calls are TRBV2 and TRBJ2-1, with D maybe TRBD2 (6 bases). V dropped 3 bases and J dropped 2 bases, with 11 bases sitting between them. The CDR3 length is 15 residues. Germline V CDR1 and CDR2: SNHLY, FYNNEI. CDR3 in DNA: TGTGCCAGCAGTGACTATCGCGGGACCTACAATGAGCAGTTCTTC. This codes for CASSDYRGTYNEQFF.

The DNA of the CDR3 is TGTGCCAGCAGCTTATCCGTTTCTTCCGAGCAGTACTTC. Amino acid sequence: CASSLSVSSEQYF. The chain is built from TRBV11-2 and TRBJ2-7; no reliable D call. Germline V lookup: CDR1 SGHAT, CDR2 FQNNGV. This CDR3 spans 13 amino acids. With 2 bases removed from V and 6 bases from J, the gap between germline ends came to 11 bases.

V is TRBV11-1 and J is TRBJ2-7, with 10 nucleotides matching TRBD2. In germline, CDR1 is SGHAT, CDR2 FQDESV (reference sequence). The CDR3 is 17 residues long. V lost 5 bases, J lost 1 base, and 11 bases stayed unmatched. CDR3 in amino acids: CASSHGELAGRSYEQYF. Here the CDR3 DNA reads TGTGCCAGCAGCCACGGTGAACTAGCGGGGCGGTCCTACGAGCAGTACTTC.

The chain uses TRBV7-2 and TRBJ2-5; D ambiguous. The J call may be incorrect, as the DNA end agrees better with TRBJ2-7. The CDR3 is made up of 15 amino acids. The germline V gene has CDR1 SGHTA and CDR2 FQGNSA. CDR3 DNA sequence: TGTGCCAGCAGCTTAGAATCCAAGGGTTTGTACGAGCAGTACTTC. Protein product: CASSLESKGLYEQYF.

The chain employs TRBV28 and TRBJ2-7, with D possibly TRBD1 on 6 matching bases. V lost 10 bases, J lost 3 bases, and 13 bases lay in between. The CDR3 loop spans 12 amino acids. Germline CDR1 reads MDHEN; CDR2 reads SYDVKM. The CDR3 coding sequence is TGTGCCACCCGGGACACGGGCTACGAGCAGTACTTC. This translates into CATRDTGYEQYF.

This chain joins TRBV28 and TRBJ1-4; TRBD1 matches 8 bases. This CDR3 comprises 19 residues. V gave up 5 bases and J gave up 0 bases; unmatched junction bases: 14. Germline V CDR1 and CDR2: MDHEN, SYDVKM. The CDR3 DNA is TGTGCCAGCAGTCACTGGACAGGGCTCTTCTCTGCAACTAATGAAAAACTGTTTTTT. This gives the protein CASSHWTGLFSATNEKLFF. Supplemented by reference TRBV28 and TRBJ1-4, the full variable domain reads DVKVTQSSRYLVKRTGEKVFLECVQDMDHENMFWYRQDPGLGLRLIYFSYDVKMKEKGDIPEGYSVSREKKERFSLILESASTNQTSMYLCASSHWTGLFSATNEKLFFGSGTQLSVL.

J is TRBJ1-5 and V is TRBV9; D is possibly TRBD1 (5 bases). V gave up 3 bases and J gave up 4 bases, with 14 bases separating them. The CDR3 extends over 15 amino acids. Germline CDR1 is SGDLS and CDR2 is YYNGEE. In DNA, the CDR3 is TGTGCCAGCAGCGCGAGAGGGACGGATAATCAGCCCCAGCATTTT. Translating gives CASSARGTDNQPQHF.

The V and J genes are TRBV5-1 and TRBJ2-7; D might be TRBD1 or TRBD2, each matching 5 bases. This CDR3 contains 15 residues. V gave up 0 bases and J gave up 2 bases, with 12 bases separating them. The germline V gene has CDR1 SGHRS and CDR2 YFSETQ. The CDR3 DNA follows: TGCGCCAGCAGCTTGGCCATCGGGACCACCTACGAGCAGTACTTC. Translated, it gives CASSLAIGTTYEQYF.

The chain carries TRBV10-3 and TRBJ2-7, with TRBD2 as a possible D gene (6 bases). The germline gives CDR1 ENHRY, CDR2 SYGVKD. This CDR3 region has 15 residues. V lost 3 bases to trimming and J lost 2 bases, with 14 bases between them. CDR3 residues: CAISDGWTGAYEQYF. The CDR3 coding sequence is TGTGCCATCAGTGATGGTTGGACGGGAGCCTACGAGCAGTACTTC.

The rearrangement joins TRBV28 to TRBJ2-3; weak D call: TRBD1 (5 bases). Trimming took off 2 bases at V and 2 bases at J, with 14 bases between the two ends. Germline CDR1 MDHEN, CDR2 SYDVKM. The CDR3 extends over 16 amino acids. The CDR3 protein is CASSLPKGVPTDTQYF. The DNA for the CDR3 is TGTGCCAGCAGTTTACCCAAAGGGGTCCCCACAGATACGCAGTATTTT.

This sequence joins TRBV4-1 and TRBJ1-1; 7 bases agree with TRBD1. Looked up from germline, CDR1 is MGHRA and CDR2 is YSYEKL. This CDR3 is built from 16 residues. The junction had 11 bases not matched to a gene; V was cut back by 3 bases and J by 4 bases. The CDR3 sequence is CASSQTSTGRGTEAFF. The CDR3 bases are TGCGCCAGCAGCCAGACCTCGACAGGGAGGGGCACTGAAGCTTTCTTT.

The gene calls are TRBV19 and TRBJ2-6, with D perhaps matching TRBD2 (5 bases). Deletions cut 0 bases from V and 0 bases from J, with 9 bases between. CDR3 length: 17 amino acids. Germline V gene data show CDR1 as LNHDA and CDR2 as SQIVND (reference sequence). As DNA, the CDR3 is TGTGCCAGTAGTATAGATGAGGAGGTCTCTGGGGCCAACGTCCTGACTTTC. It encodes CASSIDEEVSGANVLTF.

The V call is TRBV7-8, the J call TRBJ1-2; weak D call: TRBD1 (5 bases). The CDR3 consists of 14 residues. CDR1 is SGHVS and CDR2 is FQNEAQ in the germline V gene. Trimming left V 1 base short and J 7 bases short, with 13 bases between. The CDR3 DNA follows: TGTGCCAGCAGCTTAGTGGGGGGGGAACGTGGCTACACCTTC. It encodes CASSLVGGERGYTF.

This clone appeared a single time. The V gene is TRBV9, the J gene TRBJ2-3; perhaps TRBD2 as D (6 bases). Trimming took 3 bases from V and 1 from J, leaving 15 bases between them. Looked up from germline, CDR1 is SGDLS and CDR2 is YYNGEE. This CDR3 spans 16 amino acids. The CDR3 bases are TGTGCCAGCAGCGACAGTACTAGCACGGGCACAGATACGCAGTATTTT. Protein: CASSDSTSTGTDTQYF.